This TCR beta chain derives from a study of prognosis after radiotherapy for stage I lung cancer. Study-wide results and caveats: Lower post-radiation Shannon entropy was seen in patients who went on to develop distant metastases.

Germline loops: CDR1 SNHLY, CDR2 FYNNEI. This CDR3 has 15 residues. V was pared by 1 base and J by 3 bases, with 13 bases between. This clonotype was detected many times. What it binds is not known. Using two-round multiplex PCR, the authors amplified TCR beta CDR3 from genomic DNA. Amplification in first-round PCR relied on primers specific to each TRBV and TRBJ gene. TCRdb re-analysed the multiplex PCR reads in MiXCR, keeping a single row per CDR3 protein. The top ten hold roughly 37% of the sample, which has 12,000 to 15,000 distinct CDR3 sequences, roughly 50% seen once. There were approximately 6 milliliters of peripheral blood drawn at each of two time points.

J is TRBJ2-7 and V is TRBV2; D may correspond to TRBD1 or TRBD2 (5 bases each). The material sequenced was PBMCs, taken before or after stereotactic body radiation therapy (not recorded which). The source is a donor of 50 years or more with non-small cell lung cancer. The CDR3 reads CASSEGTGADYEQYF. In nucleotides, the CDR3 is TGTGCCAGCAGTGAAGGAACCGGGGCTGACTACGAGCAGTACTTC.